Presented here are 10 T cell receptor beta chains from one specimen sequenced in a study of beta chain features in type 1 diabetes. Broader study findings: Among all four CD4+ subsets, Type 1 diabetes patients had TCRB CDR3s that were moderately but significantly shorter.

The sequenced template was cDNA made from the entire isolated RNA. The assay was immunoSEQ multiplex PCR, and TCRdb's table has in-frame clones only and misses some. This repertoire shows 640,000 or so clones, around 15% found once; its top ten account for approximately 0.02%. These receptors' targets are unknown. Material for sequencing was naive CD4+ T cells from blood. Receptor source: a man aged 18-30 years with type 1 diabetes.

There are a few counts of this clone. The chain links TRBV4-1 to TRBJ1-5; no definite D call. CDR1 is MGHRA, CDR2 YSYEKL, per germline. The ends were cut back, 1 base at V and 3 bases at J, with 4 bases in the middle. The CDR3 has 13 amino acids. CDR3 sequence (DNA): TGCGCCAGCAGCCAAGGGGTCAATCAGCCCCAGCATTTT. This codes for CASSQGVNQPQHF.

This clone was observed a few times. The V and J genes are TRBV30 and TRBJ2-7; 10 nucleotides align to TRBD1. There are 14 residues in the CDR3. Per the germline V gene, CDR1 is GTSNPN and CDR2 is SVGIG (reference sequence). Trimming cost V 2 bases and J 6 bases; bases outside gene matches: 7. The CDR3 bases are TGTGCCTGGAGTCCTGGGACAGGGGTTGGCGAGCAGTACTTC. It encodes CAWSPGTGVGEQYF.

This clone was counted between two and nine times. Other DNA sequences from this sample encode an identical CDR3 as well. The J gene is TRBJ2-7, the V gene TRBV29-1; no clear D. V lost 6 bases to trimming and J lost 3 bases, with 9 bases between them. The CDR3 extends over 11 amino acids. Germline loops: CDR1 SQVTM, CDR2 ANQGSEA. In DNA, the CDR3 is TGCAGCGTGCTGACTGGCTACGAGCAGTACTTC. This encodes CSVLTGYEQYF.

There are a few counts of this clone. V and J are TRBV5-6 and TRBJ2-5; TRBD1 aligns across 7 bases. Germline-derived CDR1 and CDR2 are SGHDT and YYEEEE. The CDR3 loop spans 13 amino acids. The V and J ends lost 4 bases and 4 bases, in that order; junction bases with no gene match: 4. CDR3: CASSETGSETQYF. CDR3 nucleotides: TGTGCCAGCAGCGAGACAGGGTCAGAGACCCAGTACTTC.

DNA for the CDR3: TGTGCCAGCAGTTACAGCGGCAGCGATGGCTACACCTTC. It yields the protein CASSYSGSDGYTF. The V call is TRBV6-5, the J call TRBJ1-2; no clear D gene. Germline CDR1 and CDR2: MNHEY and SVGAGI. The CDR3 is made up of 13 amino acids. The ends were cut back, 2 bases at V and 6 bases at J, with 10 bases in the middle.

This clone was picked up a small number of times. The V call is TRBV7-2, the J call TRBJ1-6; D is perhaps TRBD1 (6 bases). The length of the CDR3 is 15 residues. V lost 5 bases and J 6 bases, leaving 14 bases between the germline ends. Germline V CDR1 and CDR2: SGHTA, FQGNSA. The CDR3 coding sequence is TGTGCCAGCAGCCAAGAAGGGGGGCCTAATTCACCCCTCCACTTT. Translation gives CASSQEGGPNSPLHF.

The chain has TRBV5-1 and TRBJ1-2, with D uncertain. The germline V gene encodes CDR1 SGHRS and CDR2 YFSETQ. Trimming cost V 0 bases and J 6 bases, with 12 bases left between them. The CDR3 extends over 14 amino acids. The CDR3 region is CASSLGGETNGYTF. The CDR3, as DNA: TGCGCCAGCAGCTTGGGTGGAGAAACCAATGGCTACACCTTC.

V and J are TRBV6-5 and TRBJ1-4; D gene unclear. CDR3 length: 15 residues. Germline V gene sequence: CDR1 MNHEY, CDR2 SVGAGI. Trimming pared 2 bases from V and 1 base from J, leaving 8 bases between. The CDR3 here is CASSYRGVTNEKLFF. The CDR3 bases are TGTGCCAGCAGTTACCGTGGGGTAACTAATGAAAAACTGTTTTTT.

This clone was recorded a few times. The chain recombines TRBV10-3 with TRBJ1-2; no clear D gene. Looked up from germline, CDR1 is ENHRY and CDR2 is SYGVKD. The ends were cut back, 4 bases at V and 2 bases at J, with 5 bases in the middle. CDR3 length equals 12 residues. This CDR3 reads CAISGANYGYTF. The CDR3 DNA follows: TGTGCCATCAGTGGAGCAAACTATGGCTACACCTTC.

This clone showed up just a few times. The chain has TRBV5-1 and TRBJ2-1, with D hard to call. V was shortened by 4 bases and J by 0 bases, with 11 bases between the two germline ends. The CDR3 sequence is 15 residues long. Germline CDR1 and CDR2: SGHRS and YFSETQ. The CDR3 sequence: CASSPGVGSYNEQFF. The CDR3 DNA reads TGCGCCAGCAGCCCTGGGGTGGGCTCCTACAATGAGCAGTTCTTC.